Described below is a single T cell receptor (beta chain) sequence and its context. This sample was included in a study of cytomegalovirus exposure and HLA in healthy donors. Germline V gene sequence: CDR1 SGHRS, CDR2 YFSETQ. Trimming removed 2 bases from V and 2 bases from J; junction bases left unmatched: 5. CDR3 length equals 15 residues. Repertoires were generated with immunoSEQ multiplex PCR, while TCRdb's copy carries only in-frame clones and drops some. The repertoire holds more than 95,000 clones, with about 85% as singletons. The sequence was obtained from a man younger than 30 in good health and CMV-seropositive. The V call is TRBV5-1, the J call TRBJ2-3, with 7 bases lining up with TRBD2. Sequenced input: PBMCs. CDR3: CASSFLAGDTDTQYF. DNA of the CDR3: TGCGCCAGCAGCTTTTTGGCGGGGGACACAGATACGCAGTATTTT.